Shown below are 21 T cell receptor beta chains from a single sample sequenced in a study of molecular identifiers for immune sequencing clone quantification listed by TCRdb under 2018. Libraries were made using PCR. Sequencing relied on an Illumina HiSeq 4000. The raw public reads went through TCRdb reprocessing: fastp at Q25, MiXCR clone calling, in-frame beta chains kept. Here each entry gathers all rows of one CDR3 protein and keeps the most common genes and DNA. This sample gives fewer than 350,000 distinct CDR3 sequences in total; 20% to 25% of them show up just once. The ten largest account for over 0.7% of the sample. Sequenced input: naive CD8+ T cells from blood, with Jurkat cell RNA spiked in. The cell subset or site label, as the study defines it: FACS-sorted CD8+CD4-CCR7+CD45RA+ naive T cells. The receptors were gathered from a human donor in good health. Some libraries in this study had Jurkat cell RNA spiked in.

In regard to this clonotype: A much larger clone lies one base from this, so it may be a read error. This chain links TRBV7-9 with TRBJ2-7; the match to TRBD1 covers 7 bases. CDR3 length: 14 amino acids. Germline CDR1 SEHNR, CDR2 FQNEAQ (reference sequence). V was clipped by 5 bases and J by 1 base; unmatched bases: 5. The CDR3, as DNA: TGTGCCAGCAGCATCGGGACAGCGTCCTACGAGCAGTACTTC. Translated: CASSIGTASYEQYF.

Worth noting for this clonotype: It may be a read error: a sequence one base away is much more abundant. The chain combines TRBV5-6 with TRBJ2-1, with TRBD2 matching 9 bases. The V gene end was trimmed by 3 bases and the J gene end by 5 bases; junction bases not matched to a gene: 12. The CDR3 length is 17 residues. Germline-derived CDR1 and CDR2 are SGHDT and YYEEEE. In DNA, the CDR3 is TGTGCCAGCAGCTCGGCCGCTAGCGGGATGATGGACAATGAGCAGTTCTTC. Protein product: CASSSAASGMMDNEQFF.

This clonotype was recorded a few times. This chain links TRBV18 with TRBJ1-1; D possibly corresponds to TRBD1 (5 bases). The CDR3 runs to 15 residues. The V and J ends lost 1 base and 4 bases respectively, with 13 bases between them. From germline, CDR1 is KGHSH and CDR2 LQKENI. Written as DNA, the CDR3 is TGTGCCAGCTCACCACGTAGCGGGGGTGGCACTGAAGCTTTCTTT. The encoded protein is CASSPRSGGGTEAFF.

This clonotype was counted ten times or more. The chain carries TRBV7-9 and TRBJ1-1; D is ambiguous. Trimming took 2 bases from V and 5 from J, leaving 6 bases between them. The CDR3 runs to 12 residues. Germline V gene lookup returns CDR1 SEHNR and CDR2 FQNEAQ (reference sequence). The CDR3: CASSLLSTEAFF. CDR3 sequence (DNA): TGTGCCAGCAGCTTATTATCGACTGAAGCTTTCTTT.

This clonotype was seen at least ten times. The rearrangement uses TRBV29-1 and TRBJ1-2; 9 bases are shared with TRBD1. Trimming at V came to 3 bases and at J to 6 bases, leaving 8 bases not matched to a gene. Germline V gene sequence: CDR1 SQVTM, CDR2 ANQGSEA. This CDR3 spans 14 amino acids. Here the CDR3 DNA reads TGCAGCGTTGAGGCTGGTACAGGGGGCGATGGCTACACCTTC. It yields the protein CSVEAGTGGDGYTF.

This clonotype was counted ten times or more. The J gene is TRBJ2-3, the V gene TRBV28; 10 positions match TRBD1. Germline V gene data show CDR1 as MDHEN and CDR2 as SYDVKM. With 7 bases clipped from V and 3 bases from J, the junction kept 10 bases outside the gene matches. This CDR3 contains 16 residues. The CDR3 region is CASTLRTGGITDTQYF. The CDR3 DNA is TGTGCCAGCACCCTCCGGACAGGGGGTATAACAGATACGCAGTATTTT.

In its sample, this clonotype was seen many times. V gene TRBV20-1 combines with J gene TRBJ2-7; 7 bases match TRBD2. The V and J ends lost 0 bases and 4 bases, in that order; junction bases with no gene match: 12. This CDR3 spans 16 amino acids. Germline CDR1 reads DFQATT; CDR2 reads SNEGSKA (reference sequence). The CDR3 nucleotides are TGCAGTGCTAGAGATGGGTCGGCGGGAGTCGTTTACGAGCAGTACTTC. It specifies CSARDGSAGVVYEQYF.

There are many counts of this clonotype. The rearrangement uses TRBV2 and TRBJ2-7; 7 nucleotides align to TRBD1. The CDR3 sequence is 15 residues long. V shed 3 bases and J 0 bases; nucleotides not matched to a gene: 5. From germline, CDR1 is SNHLY and CDR2 FYNNEI. CDR3 bases: TGTGCCAGCAGTGAGGGGGACAGAGCCTCCTACGAGCAGTACTTC. Its protein product is CASSEGDRASYEQYF.

The chain recombines TRBV27 with TRBJ1-1; D is possibly TRBD1 (5 bases). The V gene's germline CDR1 is MNHEY and CDR2 SMNVEV (reference sequence). The CDR3 contains 15 residues. Trimming left V 4 bases short and J 5 bases short, with 17 bases between. The CDR3 loop is CASSYITGTETEAFF. In nucleotides, the CDR3 is TGTGCCAGCAGTTACATCACCGGGACTGAGACTGAAGCTTTCTTT.

This clonotype was seen ten or more times. V usage is TRBV2 and J usage is TRBJ2-7; D may be TRBD1 (6 bases). The CDR3 contains 14 residues. V lost 8 bases and J 4 bases, leaving 18 bases between the germline ends. Germline CDR1 is SNHLY and CDR2 is FYNNEI. Written as DNA, the CDR3 is TGTGCCAGCCGTGGGGCAGGGGTGTTTTACGAGCAGTACTTC. Translating gives CASRGAGVFYEQYF.

The gene calls are TRBV28 and TRBJ2-7; 7 bases match TRBD2. J was trimmed by 6 bases and V by 5 bases; bases with no gene match: 13. CDR1 MDHEN and CDR2 SYDVKM come from the germline V gene. This CDR3 spans 15 amino acids. Written as DNA, the CDR3 is TGTGCCAGCAGTCTGGGCGGGACTACTCCGCTCGAGCAGTACTTC. Amino acid sequence: CASSLGGTTPLEQYF. The whole variable domain, filled in from reference TRBV28 and TRBJ2-7, reads DVKVTQSSRYLVKRTGEKVFLECVQDMDHENMFWYRQDPGLGLRLIYFSYDVKMKEKGDIPEGYSVSREKKERFSLILESASTNQTSMYLCASSLGGTTPLEQYFGPGTRLTVT.

This clonotype came up many times. The chain links TRBV29-1 to TRBJ2-7; the D gene is possibly TRBD1 (6 bases). The V end lost 1 base, the J end lost 4 bases, and 8 bases lay between the germline ends. The CDR3 runs to 12 residues. Germline lookup yields CDR1 SQVTM and CDR2 ANQGSEA. CDR3 sequence: CSVEAGTYEQYF. The CDR3 nucleotides read TGCAGCGTTGAAGCAGGGACATACGAGCAGTACTTC.

This clonotype appeared a few times. The chain carries TRBV2 and TRBJ2-3; 7 bases are shared with TRBD2. The V gene end was trimmed by 11 bases and the J gene end by 0 bases; junction bases not matched to a gene: 26. Germline V gene data show CDR1 as SNHLY and CDR2 as FYNNEI. CDR3 size: 20 residues. The CDR3, as DNA: TGTGCCTACAGCGGGGTTAGGCAACCGAGGAGTCCGGGTAGCACAGATACGCAGTATTTT. Protein product: CAYSGVRQPRSPGSTDTQYF.

In regard to this clonotype: Germline and junction disagree at one end, which may indicate a read error. The chain combines TRBV5-1 with TRBJ2-7; no clear D. Germline assignment: CDR1 SGHRS and CDR2 YFSETQ. The CDR3 extends over 13 amino acids. CDR3 protein: CASSQGPTYERYF. For the CDR3, the DNA is TGCGCCAGCAGTCAAGGGCCAACCTACGAGCGGTACTTC.

Of note for this clonotype: This clone may be a read error of a much larger clone one base away. The chain carries TRBV19 and TRBJ2-1; D uncertain. There are 15 residues in the CDR3. Germline assignment: CDR1 LNHDA and CDR2 SQIVND (reference sequence). V lost 3 bases to trimming and J lost 6 bases, with 15 bases between them. The CDR3 DNA reads TGTGCCAGTAGTATGGGTTCCTCAGCTGTCAATGAGCAGTTCTTC. It translates to CASSMGSSAVNEQFF.

The CDR3 DNA reads as TGTGCCAGTTCCGGAGAGATGAACACTGAAGCTTTCTTT. This codes for CASSGEMNTEAFF. The V call is TRBV27, the J call TRBJ1-1; D remains unclear. CDR3 length: 13 amino acids. CDR1 is MNHEY, CDR2 SMNVEV, per germline (reference sequence). Trimming took off 9 bases at V and 0 bases at J, with 11 bases between the two ends.

Details on this clonotype: This may be a read error: a much more frequent sequence differs by one nucleotide. The CDR3 sequence: CASSLARAYERYF. In DNA form, the CDR3 reads TGCGCCAGCAGCTTGGCACGCGCCTACGAGCGGTACTTC. The V gene is TRBV5-1, the J gene TRBJ2-7; D is ambiguous. The germline V gene has CDR1 SGHRS and CDR2 YFSETQ. The CDR3 sequence is 13 residues long.

Comment on this clonotype: A single base separates this from a much larger clone, so it may be a read error. The chain joins TRBV4-1 to TRBJ2-1; 11 nucleotides match TRBD2. CDR3 length: 16 residues. With 0 bases clipped from V and 13 bases from J, the junction kept 11 bases outside the gene matches. Per germline, CDR1 MGHRA and CDR2 YSYEKL. The CDR3 DNA sequence: TGCGCCAGCAGCCAAGATATGACTAGCGGGGCCATTAATCAGTTCTTC. Encoded protein: CASSQDMTSGAINQFF.

This clonotype was detected only a few times. The conserved final phenylalanine or tryptophan is absent from the CDR3, which likely points to a read error. The V gene is TRBV30, the J gene TRBJ1-3, with D uncertain. The germline V and J ends were trimmed by 6 bases and 0 bases, with 3 bases remaining between them. The germline gives CDR1 GTSNPN, CDR2 SVGIG (reference sequence). The CDR3 spans 11 residues. The CDR3 DNA follows: TGTGCCTGCAGCTCTGGAAACACCATATATTTG. Protein product: CACSSGNTIYL.

This clonotype was observed many times. V gene TRBV5-1 combines with J gene TRBJ2-7; D call uncertain. This CDR3 comprises 13 residues. The V end was cut by 4 bases, the J end by 3 bases, with 11 bases between. Germline assignment: CDR1 SGHRS and CDR2 YFSETQ. CDR3 coding DNA: TGCGCCAGCAGCCACGAGATCAGCTACGAGCAGTACTTC. It encodes CASSHEISYEQYF.

This clonotype showed up many times. The chain links TRBV19 to TRBJ2-2; no reliable D call. Germline CDR1 reads LNHDA; CDR2 reads SQIVND (reference sequence). The CDR3 sequence is 16 residues long. The V and J ends lost 3 bases and 0 bases respectively, with 11 bases between them. The CDR3 bases are TGTGCCAGTAGTATGGGTCCCCCAACGAACACCGGGGAGCTGTTTTTT. This encodes CASSMGPPTNTGELFF.